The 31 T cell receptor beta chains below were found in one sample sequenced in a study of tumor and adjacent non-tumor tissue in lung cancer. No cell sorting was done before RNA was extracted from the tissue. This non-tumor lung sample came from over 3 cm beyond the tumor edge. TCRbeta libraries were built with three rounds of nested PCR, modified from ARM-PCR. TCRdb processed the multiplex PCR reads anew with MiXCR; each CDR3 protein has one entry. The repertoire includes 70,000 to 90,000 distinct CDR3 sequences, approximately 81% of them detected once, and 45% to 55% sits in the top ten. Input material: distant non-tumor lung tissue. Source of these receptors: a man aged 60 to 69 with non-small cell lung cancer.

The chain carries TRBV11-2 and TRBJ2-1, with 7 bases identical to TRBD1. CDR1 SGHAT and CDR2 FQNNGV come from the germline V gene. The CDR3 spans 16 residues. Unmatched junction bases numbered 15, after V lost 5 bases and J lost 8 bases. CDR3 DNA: TGTGCCAGCAGCGTCGGTGACAGGGTTGATCACGATGAGCAGTTCTTC. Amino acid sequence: CASSVGDRVDHDEQFF.

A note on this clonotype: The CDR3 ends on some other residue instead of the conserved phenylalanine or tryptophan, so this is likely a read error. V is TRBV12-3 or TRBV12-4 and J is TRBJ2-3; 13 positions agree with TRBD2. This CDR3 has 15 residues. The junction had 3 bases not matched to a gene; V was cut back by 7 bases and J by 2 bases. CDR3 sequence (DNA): TGTGCCAGCATAGGGACTAGCGGGGACACAGATACGCAGTATCTT. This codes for CASIGTSGDTDTQYL.

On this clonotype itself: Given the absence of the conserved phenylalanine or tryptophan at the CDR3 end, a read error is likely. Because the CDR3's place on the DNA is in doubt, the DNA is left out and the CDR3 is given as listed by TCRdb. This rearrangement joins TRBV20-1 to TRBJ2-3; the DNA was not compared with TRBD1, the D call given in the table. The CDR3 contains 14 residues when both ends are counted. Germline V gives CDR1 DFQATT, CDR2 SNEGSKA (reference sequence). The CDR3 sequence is CCAIDPRGADTLYL.

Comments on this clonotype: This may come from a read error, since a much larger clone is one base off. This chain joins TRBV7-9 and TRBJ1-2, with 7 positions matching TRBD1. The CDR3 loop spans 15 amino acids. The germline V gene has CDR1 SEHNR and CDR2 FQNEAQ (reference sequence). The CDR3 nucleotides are TGTTCCAGCAGCTTAGGGGGCACCACTCTCTATGGCTACACCTTC. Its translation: CSSSLGGTTLYGYTF.

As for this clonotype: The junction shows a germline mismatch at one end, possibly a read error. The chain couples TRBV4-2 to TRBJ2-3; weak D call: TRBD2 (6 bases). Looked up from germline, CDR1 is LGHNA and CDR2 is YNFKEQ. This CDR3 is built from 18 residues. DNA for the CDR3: TGTGCCATCAGCCAACCGGAGCGGGTTCTTCTCTCCACAGATACGCAGTATTTT. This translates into CAISQPERVLLSTDTQYF.

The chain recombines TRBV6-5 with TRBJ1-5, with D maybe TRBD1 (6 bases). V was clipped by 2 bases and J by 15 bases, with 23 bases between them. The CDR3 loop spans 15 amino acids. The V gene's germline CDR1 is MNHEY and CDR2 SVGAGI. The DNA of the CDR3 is TGTGCCAGCAGTTACCTACAGGGAAGTAATCAGCCCATGCATTTT. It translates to CASSYLQGSNQPMHF.

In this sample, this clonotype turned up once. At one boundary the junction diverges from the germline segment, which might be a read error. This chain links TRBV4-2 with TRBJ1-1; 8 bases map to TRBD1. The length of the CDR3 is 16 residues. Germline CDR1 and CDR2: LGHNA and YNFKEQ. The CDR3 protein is CANSQDLGQGDTEAFF. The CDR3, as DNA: TGTGCCAACAGCCAAGATCTCGGACAGGGAGACACTGAAGCTTTCTTT.

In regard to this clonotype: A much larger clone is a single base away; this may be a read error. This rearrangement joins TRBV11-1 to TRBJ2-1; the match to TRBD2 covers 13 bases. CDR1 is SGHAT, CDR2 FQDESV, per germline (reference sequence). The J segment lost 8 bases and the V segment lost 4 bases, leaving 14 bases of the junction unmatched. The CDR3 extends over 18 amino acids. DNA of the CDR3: TGTGCCAGCAGCTCAGAATCGAGGACTAGCGGGAGTGGTGATGAGCAGTTCTTC. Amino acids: CASSSESRTSGSGDEQFF.

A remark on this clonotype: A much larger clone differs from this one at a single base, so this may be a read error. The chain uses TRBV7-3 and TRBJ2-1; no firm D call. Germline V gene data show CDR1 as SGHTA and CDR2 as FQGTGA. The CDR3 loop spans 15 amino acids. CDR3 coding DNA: TGTGCCTGCAGCCAGACTTACGGGTCAAACAATGAGCAGTTCTTC. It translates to CACSQTYGSNNEQFF.

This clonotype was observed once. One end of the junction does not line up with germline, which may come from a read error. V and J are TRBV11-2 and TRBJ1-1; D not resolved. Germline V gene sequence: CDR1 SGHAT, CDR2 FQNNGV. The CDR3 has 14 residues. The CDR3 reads CASSLVGRCTVPIF. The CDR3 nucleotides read TGTGCCAGCAGCTTAGTCGGGAGGTGCACTGTACCTATCTTT.

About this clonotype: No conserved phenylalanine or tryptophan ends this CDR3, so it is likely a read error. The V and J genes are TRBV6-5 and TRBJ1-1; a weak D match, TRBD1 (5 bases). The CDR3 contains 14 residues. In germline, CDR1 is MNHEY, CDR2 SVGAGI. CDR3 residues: CTSSYSLGVTEAFS. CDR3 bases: TGTACCAGCAGTTACTCGCTAGGGGTCACTGAGGCTTTCTCT.

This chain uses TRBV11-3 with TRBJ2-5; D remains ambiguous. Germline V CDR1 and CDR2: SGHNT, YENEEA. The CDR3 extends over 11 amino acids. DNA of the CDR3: TGTGTCAGGATGTACCAAGAGACCCAGTACTTC. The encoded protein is CVRMYQETQYF.

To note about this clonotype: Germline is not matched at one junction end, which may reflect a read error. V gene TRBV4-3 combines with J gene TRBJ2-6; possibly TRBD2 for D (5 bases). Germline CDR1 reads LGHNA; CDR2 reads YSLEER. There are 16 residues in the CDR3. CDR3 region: CASSQEAVSGENVLTF. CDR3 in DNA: TGCGCCAGCAGCCAAGAGGCGGTGTCTGGGGAGAACGTCCTGACCTTC.

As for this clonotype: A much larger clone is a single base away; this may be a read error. CDR3 protein: CASSVEGPANTWELFF. The CDR3 DNA sequence: TGCGCCAGCAGTGTAGAGGGGCCAGCGAACACCTGGGAGCTGTTTTTT. The genes are TRBV10-2 and TRBJ2-2; possibly TRBD1 or TRBD2 for D (5 bases each). CDR1 is WSHSY and CDR2 is SAAADI in the germline V gene. This CDR3 region has 16 residues.

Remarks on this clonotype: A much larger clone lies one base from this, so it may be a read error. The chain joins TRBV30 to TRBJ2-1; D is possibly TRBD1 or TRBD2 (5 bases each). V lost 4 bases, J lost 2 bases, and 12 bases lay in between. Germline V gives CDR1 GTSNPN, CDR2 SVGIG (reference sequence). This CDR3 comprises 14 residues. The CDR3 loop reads CAWTAGSTYNEQFF. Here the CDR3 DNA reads TGTGCCTGGACCGCAGGGAGCACCTACAATGAGCAGTTCTTC.

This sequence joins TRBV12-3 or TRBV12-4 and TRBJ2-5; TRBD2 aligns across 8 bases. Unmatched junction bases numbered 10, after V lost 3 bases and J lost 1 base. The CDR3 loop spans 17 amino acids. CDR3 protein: CASSLGLERECQETQYF. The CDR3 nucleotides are TGTGCCAGCAGTTTGGGACTGGAGCGGGAGTGCCAAGAGACCCAGTACTTC.

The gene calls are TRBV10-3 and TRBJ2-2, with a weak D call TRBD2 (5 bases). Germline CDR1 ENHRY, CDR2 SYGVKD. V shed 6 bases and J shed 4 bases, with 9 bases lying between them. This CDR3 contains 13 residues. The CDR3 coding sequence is TGTGCCATCAGAGAGGGAACCACCGGGGAGCTGTTTTTT. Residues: CAIREGTTGELFF.

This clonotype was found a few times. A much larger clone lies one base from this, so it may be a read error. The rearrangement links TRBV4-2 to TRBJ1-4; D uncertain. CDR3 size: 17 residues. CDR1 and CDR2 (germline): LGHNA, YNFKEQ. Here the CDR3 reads CASGQLSVAGNQEKLFF. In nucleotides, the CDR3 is TGTGCCAGCGGCCAGCTAAGCGTGGCGGGTAATCAGGAAAAACTGTTTTTT.

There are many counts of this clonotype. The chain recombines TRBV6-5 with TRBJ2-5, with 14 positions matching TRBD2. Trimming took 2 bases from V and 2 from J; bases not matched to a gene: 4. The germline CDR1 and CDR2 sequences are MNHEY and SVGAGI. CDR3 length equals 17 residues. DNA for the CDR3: TGTGCCAGCAGTTACCGGACTAGCGGGGGGCCGCAAGAGACCCAGTACTTC. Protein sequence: CASSYRTSGGPQETQYF.

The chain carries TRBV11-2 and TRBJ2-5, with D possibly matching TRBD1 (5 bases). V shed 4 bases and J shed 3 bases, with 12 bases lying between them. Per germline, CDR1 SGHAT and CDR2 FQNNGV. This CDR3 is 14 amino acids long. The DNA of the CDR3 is TGTGCCAGCAGCTCAGGACAAGTCGAAGAGACCCAGTACTTC. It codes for CASSSGQVEETQYF.

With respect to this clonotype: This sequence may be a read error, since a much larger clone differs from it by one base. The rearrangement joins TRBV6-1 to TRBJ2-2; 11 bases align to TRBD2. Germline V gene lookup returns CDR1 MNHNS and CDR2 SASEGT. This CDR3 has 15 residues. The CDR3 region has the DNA TGTGCCAGCAGTGTAGCGGGGGGGGGCACCAGGGAGCTGTTTTTT. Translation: CASSVAGGGTRELFF.

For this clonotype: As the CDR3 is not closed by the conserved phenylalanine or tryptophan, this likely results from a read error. The CDR3: CASSFLQGPIGVHEQFS. The CDR3 region has the DNA TGTGCCAGCAGTTTTCTGCAGGGGCCTATAGGTGTCCATGAGCAGTTCTCC. The rearrangement joins TRBV12-3 or TRBV12-4 to TRBJ2-1; D is possibly TRBD1 (6 bases). V lost 3 bases, J lost 8 bases, and 23 bases lay in between. The CDR3 spans 17 residues.

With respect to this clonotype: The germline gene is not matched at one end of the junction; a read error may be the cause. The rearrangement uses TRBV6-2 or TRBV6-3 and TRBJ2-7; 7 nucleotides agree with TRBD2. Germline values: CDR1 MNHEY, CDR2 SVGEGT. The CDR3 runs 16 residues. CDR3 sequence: CASSYPLGTNYYEQHF. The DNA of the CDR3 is TGTGCCAGCAGTTACCCCCTGGGGACTAACTACTACGAGCAGCACTTC.

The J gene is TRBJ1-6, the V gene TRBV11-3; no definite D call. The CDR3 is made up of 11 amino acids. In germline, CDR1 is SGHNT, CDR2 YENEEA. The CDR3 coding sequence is TGTGCAAGCGACGGTTATCCACCCCTCCACTTT. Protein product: CASDGYPPLHF.

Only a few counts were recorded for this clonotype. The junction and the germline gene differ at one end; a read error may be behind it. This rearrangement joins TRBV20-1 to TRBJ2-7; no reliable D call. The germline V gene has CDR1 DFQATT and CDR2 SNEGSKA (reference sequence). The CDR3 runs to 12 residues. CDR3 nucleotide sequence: TGCCGTGATAGTGCGGTCACCTACGAGCAATACTTC. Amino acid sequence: CRDSAVTYEQYF.

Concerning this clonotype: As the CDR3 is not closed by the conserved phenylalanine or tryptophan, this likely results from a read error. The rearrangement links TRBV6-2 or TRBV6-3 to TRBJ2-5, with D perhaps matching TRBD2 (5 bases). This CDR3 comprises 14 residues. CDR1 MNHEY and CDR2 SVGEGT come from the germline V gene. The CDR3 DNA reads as TGTGCCAACAGTTACAGTACGGGATTGGAGACCCAGTACTTA. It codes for CANSYSTGLETQYL.

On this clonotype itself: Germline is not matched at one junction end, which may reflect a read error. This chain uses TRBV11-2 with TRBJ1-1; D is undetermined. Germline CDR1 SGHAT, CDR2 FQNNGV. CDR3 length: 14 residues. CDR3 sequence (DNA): TGTACCAGCAGCTTAGTAGGGTGTGGCACTGAAGCTTTCTTT. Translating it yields CTSSLVGCGTEAFF. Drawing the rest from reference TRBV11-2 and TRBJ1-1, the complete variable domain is EAGVAQSPRYKIIEKRQSVAFWCNPISGHATLYWYQQILGQGPKLLIQFQNNGVVDDSQLPKDRFSAERLKGVDSTLKIQPAKLEDSAVYLCTSSLVGCGTEAFFGQGTRLTVV.

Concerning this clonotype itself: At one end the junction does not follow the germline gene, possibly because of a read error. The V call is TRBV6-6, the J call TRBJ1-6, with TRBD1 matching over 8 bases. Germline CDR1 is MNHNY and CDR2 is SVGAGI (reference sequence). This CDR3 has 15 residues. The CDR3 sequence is CSSSHRTGSNSPLHF. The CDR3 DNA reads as TGTTCCAGCAGTCACCGGACAGGGTCCAATTCACCCCTCCACTTT.

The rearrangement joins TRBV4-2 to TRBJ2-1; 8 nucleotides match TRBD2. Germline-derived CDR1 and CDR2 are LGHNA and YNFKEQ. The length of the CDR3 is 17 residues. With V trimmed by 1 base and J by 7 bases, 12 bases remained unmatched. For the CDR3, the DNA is TGTGCCAGCAGCCAAGGCCGTCGAAGCGGGAGTGGTAATGAGCAGTTCTTC. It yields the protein CASSQGRRSGSGNEQFF.

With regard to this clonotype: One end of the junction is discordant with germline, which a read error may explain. The CDR3 bases are TGTGCCAACAGCTTAGTTGAACAGCACAATGAGCAGTTCTTC. Translating it yields CANSLVEQHNEQFF. The J gene is TRBJ2-1, the V gene TRBV11-2; D not resolved. The CDR3 length is 14 residues. CDR1 and CDR2 from the germline V gene are SGHAT and FQNNGV.

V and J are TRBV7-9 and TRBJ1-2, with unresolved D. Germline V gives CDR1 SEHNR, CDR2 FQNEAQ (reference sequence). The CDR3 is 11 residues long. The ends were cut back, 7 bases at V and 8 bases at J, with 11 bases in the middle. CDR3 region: CASITTRGYTF. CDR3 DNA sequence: TGTGCCAGCATCACGACACGGGGCTACACCTTC.